Included here is one T cell receptor (beta chain) sequence, with context. Its specificity is not known. This entry comes from a study of shared clonotypes between healthy human individuals. General observations from the study: Sharing across four donors was highest in naive CD4 (roughly 5%) and lowest in memory CD8 (approximately 0.4%).

The donors, healthy adults who were HIV-negative, had experienced no recent acute infections or vaccinations. This table comes from immunoSEQ multiplex PCR, and its TCRdb copy is limited to in-frame clones, with some not included. Here the sample spans about 2.3 million clones, more than 85% being singletons. The CDR3 consists of 14 residues. Trimming stripped 4 bases from V and 2 bases from J, with 11 bases between. Per the germline V gene, CDR1 is SGHKS and CDR2 is YYEKEE (reference sequence). The sequence was collected from a man younger than 35 in good health. Some clones in this sample may be carry-over from other donors' samples. The V call is TRBV5-5, the J call TRBJ2-3; D may be TRBD1 (6 bases). The sample taken for sequencing was naive CD4+ T cells from PBMCs. Subset noted: CD45RA+ positively selected. CDR3 loop: CASSPGQITDTQYF. CDR3 in DNA: TGTGCCAGCAGCCCCGGACAGATCACAGATACGCAGTATTTT.